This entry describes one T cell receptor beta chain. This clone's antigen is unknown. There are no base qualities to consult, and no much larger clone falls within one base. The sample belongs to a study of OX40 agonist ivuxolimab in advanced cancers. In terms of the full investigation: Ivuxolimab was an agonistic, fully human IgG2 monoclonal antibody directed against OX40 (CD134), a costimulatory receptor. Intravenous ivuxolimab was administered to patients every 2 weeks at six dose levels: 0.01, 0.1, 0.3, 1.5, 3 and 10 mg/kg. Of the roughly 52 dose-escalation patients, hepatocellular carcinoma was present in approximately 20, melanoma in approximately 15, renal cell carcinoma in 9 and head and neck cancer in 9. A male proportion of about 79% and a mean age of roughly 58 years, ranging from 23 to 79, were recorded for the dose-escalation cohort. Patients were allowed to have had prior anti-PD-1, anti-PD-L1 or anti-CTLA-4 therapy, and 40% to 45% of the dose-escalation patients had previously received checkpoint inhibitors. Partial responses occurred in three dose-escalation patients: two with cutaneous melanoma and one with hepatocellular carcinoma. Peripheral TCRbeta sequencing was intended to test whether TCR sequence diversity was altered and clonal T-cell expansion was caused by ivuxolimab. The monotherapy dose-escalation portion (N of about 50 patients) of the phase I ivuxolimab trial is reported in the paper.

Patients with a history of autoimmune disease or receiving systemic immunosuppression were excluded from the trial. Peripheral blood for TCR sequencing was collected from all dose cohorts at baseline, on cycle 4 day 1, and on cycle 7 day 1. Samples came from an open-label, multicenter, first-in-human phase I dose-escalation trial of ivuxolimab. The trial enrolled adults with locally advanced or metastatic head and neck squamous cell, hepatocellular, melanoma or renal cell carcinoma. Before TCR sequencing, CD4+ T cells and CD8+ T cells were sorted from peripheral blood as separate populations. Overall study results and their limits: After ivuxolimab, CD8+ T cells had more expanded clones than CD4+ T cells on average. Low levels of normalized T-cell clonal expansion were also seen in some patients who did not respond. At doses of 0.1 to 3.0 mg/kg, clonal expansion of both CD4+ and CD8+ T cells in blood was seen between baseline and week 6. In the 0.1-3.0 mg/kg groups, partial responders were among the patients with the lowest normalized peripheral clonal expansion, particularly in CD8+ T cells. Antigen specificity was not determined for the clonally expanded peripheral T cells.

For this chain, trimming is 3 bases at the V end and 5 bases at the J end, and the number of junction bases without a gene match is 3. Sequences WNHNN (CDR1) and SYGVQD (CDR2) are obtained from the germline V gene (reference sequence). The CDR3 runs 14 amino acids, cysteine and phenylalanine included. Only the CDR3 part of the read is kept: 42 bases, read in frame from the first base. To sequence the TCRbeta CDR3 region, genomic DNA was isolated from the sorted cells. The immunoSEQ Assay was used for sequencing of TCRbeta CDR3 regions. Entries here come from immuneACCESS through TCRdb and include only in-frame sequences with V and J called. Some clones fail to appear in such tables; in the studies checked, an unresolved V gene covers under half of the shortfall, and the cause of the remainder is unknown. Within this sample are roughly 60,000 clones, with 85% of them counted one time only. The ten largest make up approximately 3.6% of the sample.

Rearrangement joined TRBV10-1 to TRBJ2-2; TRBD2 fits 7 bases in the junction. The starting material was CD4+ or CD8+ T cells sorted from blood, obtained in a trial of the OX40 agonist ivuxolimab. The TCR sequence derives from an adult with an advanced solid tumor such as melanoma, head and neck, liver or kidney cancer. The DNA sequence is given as TGCGCCAGCAGTGAAAGCGGGAAGACCGGGGAGCTGTTTTTT. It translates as CASSESGKTGELFF.